This TCR beta chain was sequenced in a study of blood T cell repertoires in COVID-19. Only in-frame clones appear in the TCRdb table, and some are missing; sequencing was by immunoSEQ multiplex PCR. The sample contains 40,000 to 45,000 clones, about 90% of which appear only once. The CDR3 has 16 residues. Trimming at V came to 0 bases and at J to 1 base, leaving 6 bases not matched to a gene. Germline CDR1 is LGHNA and CDR2 is YSLEER. This TCR came from a man between 60 and 70 years old with acute or convalescent COVID-19. Sequenced input: peripheral blood. The V call is TRBV4-3, the J call TRBJ2-7, with 7 bases fitting TRBD1. Written as DNA, the CDR3 is TGCGCCAGCAGCCAAGACCGACAGGGAAGTTCCTACGAGCAGTACTTC. It yields the protein CASSQDRQGSSYEQYF.